This T cell receptor beta chain was documented in a study of shared clonotypes between healthy human individuals. Study-wide results and caveats: Memory subsets generally showed smaller estimated richness than naive subsets did. Naive CD4 clonotypes were shared across several donors at 5% to 6%.

Concerning this clone itself: As yet, its antigen is unknown.

As defined, naive CD8 cells were CD45RO-negative and positively selected for CCR7, with terminally differentiated effector memory CD45RA+ cells excluded. Across several immunoSEQ plates, the genomic DNA of each subset was split evenly. The assay was immunoSEQ multiplex PCR, and TCRdb's table has in-frame clones only and misses some. This sample has about 1,900,000 clones, with around 96% found just once. This clonotype originated in a man between 18 and 35 years old in good health. The source material was naive CD8+ T cells sorted from blood.

CDR3 in DNA: TGTGCCAGCAGCTCGGACACCGCTCAGCAGTACTTC. Residues: CASSSDTAQQYF. J is TRBJ2-7 and V is TRBV11-2, with a possible D match to TRBD1 (5 bases). Germline CDR1 SGHAT, CDR2 FQNNGV. V lost 4 bases and J lost 8, with 12 bases in between. This CDR3 comprises 12 residues.